These T cell receptor beta chains were read from a single sample in a study of glioma-infiltrating T cells. TCRdb reanalysed the multiplex PCR reads using MiXCR and keeps one entry per CDR3 protein. The table records 300,000 to 450,000 distinct CDR3 sequences, roughly two fifths of them present only once. Sequences were obtained from glioma tissue, nonneoplastic brain tissue, or PBMCs (not recorded which). These receptors were collected from a human donor with low-grade glioma or glioblastoma, undergoing nonglioma brain surgery, or in good health (not recorded which). The CDR3 runs from the conserved cysteine through the conserved F or W. The D gene is left open where the match is weak. Expanded clones get a size class; other rows say once, few or many, or leave the size out.

j_gene,abundance,len,d_gene,v_gene,CDR3nt,CDR3aa
TRBJ2-5,.,13,.,TRBV28,TGTGCCAGCAGTTCACAGGGACGGGGGACCCAGTACTTC,CASSSQGRGTQYF
TRBJ2-3,many,15,TRBD2,TRBV20-1,TGCAGCTTGACTAGCGGGAGAACCTTCCCAGATACGCAGTATTTT,CSLTSGRTFPDTQYF
TRBJ2-5,.,15,TRBD1,TRBV15,TGTGCCACCAGCACCGCAGGGGGCGCTTACAGTGAGCAGTACTTC,CATSTAGGAYSEQYF
TRBJ2-2,.,16,.,TRBV4-2,TGTGCCAGCAGCCAAATCTTAGGGGAAGGTACCGGGGAGCTGTTTTTT,CASSQILGEGTGELFF
TRBJ1-1,.,15,.,TRBV24-1,TGTGCCACCAGTGATCCCCAGGGGAGTGGGACTGAAGCTTTCTTT,CATSDPQGSGTEAFF
TRBJ1-2,.,14,.,TRBV18,TGTGCCAGCTCACCAAGGGTAAACAACTATGGCTACACCTTC,CASSPRVNNYGYTF
TRBJ2-1,once,14,.,TRBV2,TGTGCCAGCAGTGGGGGACCCTACTACAATGAGCAGTTCTTC,CASSGGPYYNEQFF
TRBJ2-5,.,15,TRBD2,TRBV20-1,TGCAGTGCTAGAGAACTAGCGGGCCCTAGGGAGACCCAGTACTTC,CSARELAGPRETQYF
TRBJ2-7,many,12,.,TRBV27,TGTGCCAGCAGTGCGGGCGACCCCGAGCAGTACTTC,CASSAGDPEQYF
TRBJ2-7,.,11,.,TRBV24-1,TGTGCCACCAGTGACGGGGTTGAGCAGTACTTC,CATSDGVEQYF
TRBJ2-5,.,15,TRBD2,TRBV5-1,TGCGCCAGCAGCTTTGGCGGGAGTGGAGGAGAGACCCAGTACTTC,CASSFGGSGGETQYF
TRBJ2-7,many,13,TRBD1,TRBV6-1,TGTGCCAGCAAGGGACAGGGGGTCTACGAGCAGTACTTC,CASKGQGVYEQYF
TRBJ2-7,.,15,.,TRBV20-1,TGCAGTGCTAGAGCCTCGGGCAGTTCAGCTTACGAGCAGTACTTC,CSARASGSSAYEQYF
TRBJ2-7,many,15,TRBD2,TRBV6-1,TGTGCCAGCAGACCTTTTAGCGGGAGGGCCTACGAGCAGTACTTC,CASRPFSGRAYEQYF
TRBJ2-1,.,14,TRBD1,TRBV7-9,TGTGCCAGCAGTAGTACAGGGGCTGGTAATGAGCAGTTCTTC,CASSSTGAGNEQFF
TRBJ2-7,.,18,TRBD2,TRBV7-9,TGTGCCAGCAGCCCCTGGACTAGCGGGACAGGGAATCTCCACGAGCAGTACTTC,CASSPWTSGTGNLHEQYF
TRBJ2-7,many,13,.,TRBV20-1,TGCAGTGCTAGAAGAAGCCGCCCCTACGAGCAGTACTTC,CSARRSRPYEQYF
TRBJ2-2,.,12,.,TRBV28,TGTGCCAGCAGTTTAGTCCCCCGGGAGCTGTTTTTT,CASSLVPRELFF
TRBJ2-3,.,15,.,TRBV28,TGTGCCAGCAGCCCCTTTCTCCCGGACCCAGATACGCAGTATTTT,CASSPFLPDPDTQYF
TRBJ2-1,.,13,.,TRBV24-1,TGTGCCACCAGCCTGACAGCATACAATGAGCAGTTCTTC,CATSLTAYNEQFF
TRBJ1-1,many,14,TRBD1,TRBV7-2,TGTGCCAGCAGCCAGGGACAGGGCAACACTGAAGCTTTCTTT,CASSQGQGNTEAFF
TRBJ1-6,many,13,.,TRBV27,TGTGCCAGCAGTTTATCAGGGACCTCACCCCTCCACTTT,CASSLSGTSPLHF
TRBJ2-7,.,14,TRBD1,TRBV20-1,TGCAGTGCTAGCGGACAGGGTGTGCCCTACGAGCAGTACTTC,CSASGQGVPYEQYF
TRBJ2-3,few,14,TRBD2,TRBV15,TGTGCCACCAGCACGGGACTAGCCCCAGATACGCAGTATTTT,CATSTGLAPDTQYF
TRBJ2-1,.,16,.,TRBV14,TGTGCCAGCAGCCAAGGACTAGGGAGGACCTACAATGAGCAGTTCTTC,CASSQGLGRTYNEQFF
TRBJ2-7,.,14,TRBD2,TRBV29-1,TGCAGCGTTGCTCGGACTAGCGGGAACTTCGAGCAGTACTTC,CSVARTSGNFEQYF
TRBJ2-3,once,15,TRBD1,TRBV20-1,TGCGGTGCGCCTAATCCAGGGGGCGACACAGATACGCAGTATTTT,CGAPNPGGDTDTQYF
TRBJ2-1,.,15,TRBD2,TRBV27,TGTGCCAGCAGGGGGGGGAGTTTGTGCTACAATGAGCAGCTCTTC,CASRGGSLCYNEQLF
TRBJ1-2,many,14,TRBD1,TRBV27,TGTGCCAGCAGTTTTGCGGGACAGGCGGCTGGCTACACCTTC,CASSFAGQAAGYTF
TRBJ2-1,.,16,TRBD2,TRBV4-1,TGCGCCTGCAGCCGATCCGGGACTAGCGGGAGTTATGAGCAGTTCTTC,CACSRSGTSGSYEQFF
TRBJ2-1,.,17,TRBD1,TRBV6-2/TRBV6-3,TGTGCCAGCTCTCTTGTCCCGGGACAGCATGCGTACGATGAGCAGTTCTTC,CASSLVPGQHAYDEQFF
TRBJ2-5,many,14,.,TRBV20-1,TGCAGTGCTAGAGATGTGGACTCCCAAGAGACCCAGTACTTC,CSARDVDSQETQYF
TRBJ2-7,many,12,TRBD1,TRBV6-2/TRBV6-3,TGTGCTACGGGACAGGGACCCTACGAGCAGTACTTC,CATGQGPYEQYF
TRBJ1-2,.,14,.,TRBV4-2,TGTGCCAGAAGTGAAGGGACGGACTCGTATGGCTACACCTTC,CARSEGTDSYGYTF
TRBJ2-7,few,15,.,TRBV4-3,TGCGCCAGCAGCCTAGCAGGGGGGGGAGCCTACGAGCAGTACTTC,CASSLAGGGAYEQYF
TRBJ2-1,few,16,TRBD1,TRBV5-1,TGCGCCAGCAGCTTGGTAGGCAGGGGGCTCAGGAATGAGCAGTTCTTC,CASSLVGRGLRNEQFF
TRBJ2-3,few,13,.,TRBV28,TGTGCCAGCACCGCATGGAGCACAGATACGCAGTATTTT,CASTAWSTDTQYF
TRBJ1-5,few,16,TRBD1,TRBV6-5,TGTGCCAGCAGTTACCCGACAGGGGATAGCAATCAGCCCCAGCATTTT,CASSYPTGDSNQPQHF
TRBJ2-7,.,20,.,TRBV7-9,TGTGCCAGCAGCTTCCCAGGTGGACAGTCGCCCTCGACTAGAAACTACGAGCAGTACTTC,CASSFPGGQSPSTRNYEQYF
TRBJ1-6,few,14,.,TRBV28,TGTGCCAGCAGTTTATTAACAGGGACTTCACCCCTCCACTTT,CASSLLTGTSPLHF
TRBJ1-5,many,13,.,TRBV28,TGTGCCAGCAGTTTTCCGTTGGGTCAGCCCCAGCATTTT,CASSFPLGQPQHF
TRBJ2-2,once,16,TRBD1,TRBV5-1,TGCGCCAGCAGCCTAGACAGGGGAAGAAGCCCCGGGGAGCTGTTTTTT,CASSLDRGRSPGELFF
TRBJ2-5,few,14,.,TRBV19,TGTGCCAGTAGTACTTACAGGTTCCAAGAGACCCAGTACTTC,CASSTYRFQETQYF
TRBJ2-2,.,15,.,TRBV28,TGTGCCAGCAGGATCCAGAGGGGATACACCGGGGAGCTGTTTTTT,CASRIQRGYTGELFF
TRBJ1-1,.,11,.,TRBV2,TGTGCCAGCAGCGAGAGGGGGGGAGCTTTCTTT,CASSERGGAFF
TRBJ2-1,.,13,.,TRBV10-3,TGTGCCATCAGTTCGATGGAGGGAAATGAGCAGTTCTTC,CAISSMEGNEQFF